A selection of T cell receptor beta chains follows, all from one sample in a study of cytomegalovirus exposure and HLA in healthy donors. The repertoire was sequenced with immunoSEQ multiplex PCR; TCRdb's copy has only in-frame clones and lacks some. The repertoire table contains roughly 55,000 clones. Sequencing was carried out using PBMCs. Every receptor here comes from a woman aged 45 to 65 in good health and CMV-seropositive. CDR3s include the opening cysteine and the closing phenylalanine or tryptophan. D genes are given only for firm matches.

CDR3 protein	CDR3 DNA	D gene	V gene	J gene
CASGESHNEKLFF	TGCGCCAGCGGGGAGTCTCATAATGAAAAACTGTTTTTT	NA	TRBV5-1	TRBJ1-4
CASSLRQGINYEQYF	TGTGCCAGCAGCTTAAGACAGGGGATAAACTACGAGCAGTACTTC	TRBD1	TRBV7-9	TRBJ2-7
CASSPRQGGSTEAFF	TGTGCCAGCAGTCCTCGACAGGGAGGTAGTACTGAAGCTTTCTTT	TRBD1	TRBV6-1	TRBJ1-1
CASNPGQGARTEAFF	TGTGCCAGCAACCCGGGACAGGGGGCACGGACTGAAGCTTTCTTT	TRBD1	TRBV5-4	TRBJ1-1
CASSTTGGTYNSPLHF	TGTGCCAGTAGTACGACAGGAGGAACGTATAATTCACCCCTCCACTTT	NA	TRBV19	TRBJ1-6
CASSGGQGGGELFF	TGTGCCAGCAGCGGGGGACAGGGGGGCGGGGAGCTGTTTTTT	TRBD1	TRBV9	TRBJ2-2
CASSVQGSLGYTF	TGTGCCAGCAGCGTACAGGGAAGCCTTGGCTACACCTTC	NA	TRBV9	TRBJ1-2
CASSTREVSTDTQYF	TGTGCCAGCAGTACGCGGGAGGTTAGCACAGATACGCAGTATTTT	TRBD2	TRBV28	TRBJ2-3
CASSTNPGLAEESNIQYF	TGTGCCAGCAGCACCAACCCGGGACTAGCAGAAGAATCAAACATTCAGTACTTC	TRBD2	TRBV9	TRBJ2-4
CASSFGTIDEQYF	TGTGCCAGCAGTTTTGGGACAATCGACGAGCAGTACTTC	NA	TRBV28	TRBJ2-7
CASSKGQGNSYEQYF	TGTGCCAGCAGCAAGGGACAGGGCAACTCCTACGAGCAGTACTTC	TRBD1	TRBV6-1	TRBJ2-7
CASSPNLDRGLLGNQPQHF	TGTGCCAGCAGTCCGAATCTCGACAGGGGTCTCCTTGGGAATCAGCCCCAGCATTTT	TRBD1	TRBV11-2	TRBJ1-5
CASTRPPSSDNEQFF	TGTGCCTCTACTAGGCCGCCGAGCTCCGACAATGAGCAGTTCTTC	NA	TRBV30	TRBJ2-1
CASSSFLDTQYF	TGCGCCAGCAGCTCATTTTTAGATACGCAGTATTTT	NA	TRBV5-1	TRBJ2-3
CASSSGTSGSHNEQFF	TGTGCCAGCAGTTCAGGGACTAGCGGGAGCCACAATGAGCAGTTCTTC	TRBD2	TRBV6-5	TRBJ2-1
CASSFSPANYGYTF	TGTGCCAGCAGTTTTTCTCCCGCTAACTATGGCTACACCTTC	NA	TRBV28	TRBJ1-2
CASRRSGTQNTGELFF	TGTGCCAGCCGCCGGTCCGGGACACAGAACACCGGGGAGCTGTTTTTT	NA	TRBV7-6	TRBJ2-2
CASSEQTYEQYF	TGTGCCAGCTCAGAACAGACCTACGAGCAGTACTTC	NA	TRBV18	TRBJ2-7
CSIRLAAYEQYF	TGCAGCATACGACTAGCCGCCTACGAGCAGTACTTC	TRBD2	TRBV29-1	TRBJ2-7
CASRGGGPSAEQYF	TGTGCCAGCAGGGGGGGAGGGCCAAGCGCCGAGCAGTACTTC	TRBD2	TRBV28	TRBJ2-7
CASSSVRRDEQYF	TGTGCCAGCAGCTCCGTTCGCCGCGACGAGCAGTACTTC	NA	TRBV7-9	TRBJ2-7
CASSMDRGPYNEQFF	TGTGCCAGCAGCATGGACAGGGGTCCCTACAATGAGCAGTTCTTC	TRBD1	TRBV6-5	TRBJ2-1
CASSLRGADTGELFF	TGCGCCAGCAGCTTGAGAGGAGCTGACACCGGGGAGCTGTTTTTT	NA	TRBV5-1	TRBJ2-2
CASSMRTGQVHEQFF	TGTGCCAGTAGTATGCGGACAGGGCAAGTCCATGAGCAGTTCTTC	TRBD1	TRBV19	TRBJ2-1
CASSARMTSGRADTQYF	TGCGCCAGCAGTGCCCGGATGACTAGCGGGAGGGCAGATACGCAGTATTTT	TRBD2	TRBV10-1	TRBJ2-3
CAWTRDSTPANEQYF	TGTGCCTGGACCCGGGACAGCACCCCTGCGAACGAGCAGTACTTC	TRBD1	TRBV30	TRBJ2-7
CASNILGRTDTQYF	TGTGCCAGCAATATCTTGGGGCGCACAGATACGCAGTATTTT	NA	TRBV28	TRBJ2-3
CASSWGGGRSGEQFF	TGCGCCAGCAGCTGGGGGGGCGGGAGGAGCGGTGAGCAGTTCTTC	TRBD2	TRBV11-3	TRBJ2-1
CASSLMTGNSYGYTF	TGTGCCAGCAGCCTAATGACAGGGAACTCCTATGGCTACACCTTC	TRBD1	TRBV4-2	TRBJ1-2
CASSLSPGSGGFYNEQFF	TGTGCCAGCAGTTTATCCCCGGGTAGCGGGGGTTTTTACAATGAGCAGTTCTTC	TRBD2	TRBV27	TRBJ2-1
CASSLKGENTEAFF	TGTGCCAGCAGCTTGAAAGGGGAGAACACTGAAGCTTTCTTT	NA	TRBV5-8	TRBJ1-1
CASGLGDTQYF	TGTGCCAGCGGACTCGGGGATACGCAGTATTTT	NA	TRBV6-6	TRBJ2-3
CASSPGVYEQYF	TGTGCCAGCAGCCCGGGGGTCTACGAGCAGTACTTC	NA	TRBV5-8	TRBJ2-7
CASSESLAGASYEQYF	TGTGCCAGCAGTGAATCGCTAGCGGGGGCCTCCTACGAGCAGTACTTC	TRBD2	TRBV6-1	TRBJ2-7
CASSWDRGRTGNTIYF	TGTGCCAGCAGTTGGGACAGGGGCCGCACTGGAAACACCATATATTTT	TRBD1	TRBV6-5	TRBJ1-3
CASSQAPRGSGMREETQYF	TGTGCCAGCAGCCAAGCTCCCAGGGGTAGCGGGATGAGGGAAGAGACCCAGTACTTC	TRBD2	TRBV4-2	TRBJ2-5
CASSLTYGEQYF	TGTGCCAGTAGTCTCACGTACGGCGAGCAGTACTTC	NA	TRBV19	TRBJ2-7
CAVLAVREQYF	TGCGCAGTGCTAGCCGTCCGGGAGCAGTACTTC	NA	TRBV20-1	TRBJ2-5
CASRPSPSYPQHF	TGTGCCAGCAGACCTAGTCCCTCATATCCCCAGCATTTT	NA	TRBV6-5	TRBJ1-5
CASSKGQGLYEQYF	TGTGCCAGCAGCAAGGGACAGGGTCTCTACGAGCAGTACTTC	TRBD1	TRBV6-5	TRBJ2-7
CASSHPGKKPNQPQHF	TGCGCCAGCAGCCACCCGGGGAAAAAACCCAATCAGCCCCAGCATTTT	NA	TRBV4-1	TRBJ1-5
CASSDVGATEAFF	TGTGCCAGCTCCGACGTTGGGGCCACTGAAGCTTTCTTT	NA	TRBV18	TRBJ1-1
CASLSAREGSGNTIYF	TGTGCCAGCCTCTCGGCCAGGGAAGGTTCTGGAAACACCATATATTTT	NA	TRBV28	TRBJ1-3
CASSLWSGRRPYEQYF	TGTGCCAGCAGTTTATGGTCCGGGAGGCGCCCCTACGAGCAGTACTTC	TRBD2	TRBV28	TRBJ2-7
CAVVPWSRGCEQYF	TGTGCCGTAGTCCCCTGGAGTAGGGGGTGCGAGCAGTACTTC	NA	TRBV19	TRBJ2-7
CASSLGSYGYTF	TGTGCCAGCAGCTTGGGGAGCTATGGCTACACCTTC	NA	TRBV5-5	TRBJ1-2
CAWRVGGGLHF	TGTGCCTGGAGGGTGGGTGGAGGACTCCACTTT	NA	TRBV30	TRBJ1-6
CASSLTPYNSPLHF	TGTGCCAGCAGCCTAACCCCCTATAATTCACCCCTCCACTTT	NA	TRBV6-6	TRBJ1-6